The subject of this entry is one T cell receptor beta chain. Amplification of the TCR beta CDR3 regions used RNA transcripts (as template). First-round RT-PCR used HTBI primers; second-round multiplex PCR followed. TCRdb re-called the multiplex PCR reads with MiXCR, one entry per CDR3 protein. The table lists hundreds of thousands of distinct CDR3 sequences, 20% to 25% of them singletons. This sample was included in a study of Graves' ophthalmopathy and Graves' hyperthyroidism. Recruitment covered hyperthyroidism patients aged 18 to 65 whose new diagnosis was of under 2 months' duration. Physicians reached a diagnosis by relying on clinical symptoms, serum thyroxine, TRAb, thyroid ultrasound and orbital computed tomography. The clonotype was recovered from a woman under 30 with stable Graves' hyperthyroidism. Some clones in this sample may be carry-over from other donors' samples. The specimen sequenced was peripheral blood.

The CDR3 coding sequence is TGTGCCAGCAGTTCCCTCCCCGAAGCTTTCTTT. Its translation: CASSSLPEAFF. The rearrangement joins TRBV28 to TRBJ1-1; no firm D call. The germline V gene has CDR1 MDHEN and CDR2 SYDVKM. CDR3 length: 11 residues. V gave up 4 bases and J gave up 8 bases, with 8 bases separating them.